This TCR beta chain was identified during a study of blood T cell repertoires in COVID-19. Study in general: COVID-19 samples from acute and convalescent phases originated in the United States, Italy and Spain. PBMCs, B-cell-depleted T cells, or T cells were the source of the cDNA or gDNA that made up the material.

This clone was picked up one time. Trimming took off 6 bases at V and 1 base at J, with 9 bases between the two ends. The CDR3 is 13 residues long. Germline-derived CDR1 and CDR2 are LNHDA and SQIVND (reference sequence). Authors' methods: Amplification from reference gene primers served as the basis for estimated nucleated cell counts. Assay: immunoSEQ multiplex PCR; the TCRdb copy retains only in-frame clones and omits some. V, J and clone size reflect that table, while D and trimming were determined from the DNA. The sample holds roughly 50,000 clones, around 90% seen once. The sample comprised peripheral blood. The rearrangement uses TRBV19 and TRBJ2-5; D possibly corresponds to TRBD1 (5 bases). This clonotype was sampled from a man of 80 years or more with acute or convalescent COVID-19. The CDR3 sequence is CASSSDTQETQYF. The CDR3 DNA sequence: TGTGCCAGTAGCTCGGACACCCAAGAGACCCAGTACTTC.